This is a list of T cell receptor beta chains from one sample in a study of CD8+ T cells in alopecia areata. Clones were sequenced by immunoSEQ multiplex PCR, and TCRdb holds only the in-frame ones, with some missing. The profile covers some 100,000 clones, with roughly 60% appearing a single time and 15% to 20% taken by the ten largest. The sample consisted of CD8+ T cells sorted from blood, taken between weeks 55 and 70, from a patient treated with tofacitinib. Receptors originate from a human donor with alopecia areata. CDR3s include the opening cysteine and the closing phenylalanine or tryptophan. A D gene is named only where the DNA matches it firmly. Size is omitted from some rows. Given values are once, few, many or a class for expanded clones.

V gene,J gene,D gene,clone size,CDR3 protein,CDR3 DNA
TRBV7-9,TRBJ2-7,TRBD2,NA,CASSARGGEQYF,TGTGCCAGCAGCGCCCGGGGGGGAGAGCAGTACTTC
TRBV29-1,TRBJ1-2,NA,NA,CSVEDQRAGYGYTF,TGCAGCGTTGAAGATCAGAGGGCCGGCTATGGCTACACCTTC
TRBV5-8,TRBJ1-5,NA,NA,CASSPGAGDQPQHF,TGTGCCAGCAGCCCCGGGGCAGGCGATCAGCCCCAGCATTTT
TRBV28,TRBJ2-5,NA,few,CASSFLAKLRETQYF,TGTGCCAGCAGTTTCCTAGCGAAGTTGCGAGAGACCCAGTACTTC
TRBV30,TRBJ2-7,TRBD1,once,CAWSGGQGVSEQYF,TGTGCCTGGAGTGGGGGACAGGGCGTGAGCGAGCAGTACTTC
TRBV4-1,TRBJ1-2,NA,NA,CASRGSYGYTF,TGTGCCAGCAGAGGTTCCTATGGCTACACCTTC
TRBV7-9,TRBJ2-2,NA,NA,CASSPDISGELFF,TGTGCCAGCAGCCCGGACATTTCGGGGGAGCTGTTTTTT
TRBV27,TRBJ2-7,TRBD1,few,CASSYDRANYEQYF,TGTGCCAGCAGCTACGACAGGGCAAACTACGAGCAGTACTTC
TRBV9,TRBJ2-3,TRBD2,NA,CASTPGGGLTDTQYF,TGTGCCAGCACCCCTGGCGGGGGGCTCACAGATACGCAGTATTTT
TRBV6-5,TRBJ1-2,TRBD1,once,CASVQGFSNYGYTF,TGTGCCAGTGTACAGGGGTTCTCTAACTATGGCTACACCTTC
TRBV10-2,TRBJ2-4,NA,NA,CASSESARGSYF,TGCGCCAGCAGTGAGTCTGCCAGGGGATCGTACTTC
TRBV9,TRBJ2-7,NA,NA,CASSVTGFSYEQYF,TGTGCCAGCAGCGTTACCGGGTTCTCCTACGAGCAGTACTTC
TRBV13,TRBJ2-7,TRBD1,once,CASSSYDRGISYEQYF,TGTGCCAGCAGCTCCTATGACAGGGGTATATCCTACGAGCAGTACTTC
TRBV29-1,TRBJ2-3,TRBD2,few,CSVEDGVFGRGRDTQYF,TGCAGCGTTGAAGATGGGGTTTTCGGGAGGGGTAGGGATACGCAGTATTTT
TRBV15,TRBJ2-7,NA,NA,CATSSSSGAVAYEQYF,TGTGCCACCAGCAGCTCCTCGGGGGCAGTCGCTTACGAGCAGTACTTC
TRBV10-3,TRBJ2-7,NA,NA,CAITETFGHDYEQYF,TGTGCCATCACCGAAACCTTTGGACACGACTACGAGCAGTACTTC
TRBV14,TRBJ2-7,NA,once,CASSLLGGTDYEQYF,TGTGCCAGCAGCCTTTTAGGCGGGACAGACTACGAGCAGTACTTC
TRBV27,TRBJ2-1,NA,NA,CASSFLRGLFSNEQFF,TGTGCCAGCAGTTTTCTCCGGGGTCTCTTTAGTAATGAGCAGTTCTTC
TRBV7-8,TRBJ2-7,TRBD1,NA,CASSHRYRGMTYEQYF,TGTGCCAGCAGCCACCGTTACAGGGGAATGACCTACGAGCAGTACTTC
TRBV5-6,TRBJ1-1,NA,NA,CTSSLTEPDTEAFF,TGTACCAGCAGCTTGACGGAGCCTGACACTGAAGCTTTCTTT
TRBV4-1,TRBJ2-7,NA,NA,CASSQDAGLYEQYF,TGCGCCAGCAGCCAAGATGCAGGGTTGTACGAGCAGTACTTC
TRBV9,TRBJ2-5,TRBD1,NA,CASSGGQQETQYF,TGTGCCAGCAGCGGGGGACAGCAAGAGACCCAGTACTTC
TRBV29-1,TRBJ2-7,TRBD1,few,CSVWGQGHSYEQYF,TGCAGCGTTTGGGGACAGGGCCACTCCTACGAGCAGTACTTC
TRBV9,TRBJ2-7,TRBD2,NA,CASSMTSGVNYEQYF,TGTGCCAGCAGCATGACTAGCGGGGTAAACTACGAGCAGTACTTC
TRBV10-2,TRBJ1-5,NA,NA,CASSELGDYSNQPQHF,TGCGCCAGCAGTGAGTTGGGGGATTATAGCAATCAGCCCCAGCATTTT
TRBV7-2,TRBJ2-3,TRBD2,NA,CASSLAGGVPDTQYF,TGTGCCAGCAGCTTAGCGGGGGGGGTTCCAGATACGCAGTATTTT
TRBV30,TRBJ2-1,TRBD2,NA,CAWSVLGTKFLRGQFF,TGTGCCTGGAGTGTACTAGGGACTAAGTTTCTGAGGGGGCAGTTCTTC
TRBV11-2,TRBJ2-1,TRBD1,NA,CASSLVPGQGNYNEQFF,TGTGCCAGCAGCTTAGTTCCGGGACAGGGGAACTACAATGAGCAGTTCTTC
TRBV9,TRBJ2-5,NA,once,CASSVGGPQETQYF,TGTGCCAGCAGCGTAGGGGGACCCCAAGAGACCCAGTACTTC